The TCR beta chain described here comes from a study of vaccination effects on CD4 cells after COVID-19. The study, taken as a whole, reports: At late timepoints after vaccination, vaccine- and infection-induced clones shrank markedly.

Libraries were prepared by immunoSEQ multiplex PCR; TCRdb keeps only in-frame clonotypes and omits some of them. The table has 30,000 or so clones, 72% seen once; the top ten hold 9% to 15%. Under the ViraFEST assay, PBMC were stimulated with viral peptide pools so that antigen-specific CD4+ T cells expanded. Sequencing was performed afterwards. Following a 10-day culture, CD4+ T cells were purified. The cohort was immunized with two doses of either the BNT162b2 or mRNA-1273 vaccine. In the vaccine recipients, nucleocapsid antibodies were negative and there was no prior SARS-CoV-2 infection. A half-volume exchange with IL-2 medium occurred on days 3 and 7. This clone was counted a single time. Its antigen is undetermined. This material consisted of CD4+ T cells from PBMCs cultured with HCoV-229E spike peptides, taken after COVID-19 vaccination. The TCR sequence derives from a human donor who received a COVID-19 vaccine.

The CDR3 loop is CASRRTTQGSYGYTF. In DNA form, the CDR3 reads TGTGCCAGCAGGAGAACGACACAGGGATCCTATGGCTACACCTTC. The chain carries TRBV27 and TRBJ1-2, with D maybe TRBD1 (6 bases). This CDR3 comprises 15 residues. Trimming took off 6 bases at V and 4 bases at J, with 18 bases between the two ends. CDR1 and CDR2 (germline): MNHEY, SMNVEV (reference sequence).